This T cell receptor beta chain was identified during a study of T cells in Graves' hyperthyroidism and ophthalmopathy (dated 2019 in TCRdb). For the study in its entirety: Peripheral blood samples were taken at initial diagnosis, before any treatment was given. To identify distinguishing TCR V-J signatures, a discovery cohort of about 100 patients was used, comprising 40 to 45 with Graves' ophthalmopathy and around 60 with stable Graves' hyperthyroidism. An independent validation cohort of around 19 hyperthyroidism patients and roughly 16 patients who later progressed to ophthalmopathy tested prospective prediction of ophthalmopathy. The 100 discovery patients were divided at random into training and test sets in a 7:3 ratio. The study also compared thyroid tissue and blood T-cell repertoires from more than 5 Graves' hyperthyroidism patients. Following sampling, methimazole starting at 30 mg daily was given to hyperthyroidism patients, and high-dose intravenous methylprednisolone was given to ophthalmopathy patients. According to the paper, TCR Vbeta CDR3 sequencing was carried out on over 130 peripheral blood samples, which came from over 40 ophthalmopathy, approximately 72 hyperthyroidism and about 17 progressor patients. General study outcomes and caveats: Ophthalmopathy was separated from stable hyperthyroidism by a 13 V-J signature model, with around 90% sensitivity and around 81% specificity obtained in cross-validation and 80%/75% obtained in testing. In validation, the model predicted progression to ophthalmopathy with around 71% sensitivity and over 72% specificity, a median of approximately 6.5 months before onset. Most expanded thyroid clonotypes (frequency above 0.001) were also detected in blood, suggesting blood repertoires may reflect thyroid immune responses. No statistical method was used to set the sample size in advance, and investigators knew the group allocation.

In regard to this clonotype: It has no known antigen specificity. No per-base quality is available; no much larger clone lies one base away.

Its CDR3 holds 14 amino acids, cysteine through phenylalanine. The entry retains the CDR3 DNA only, 42 bases that are in frame from base 1. The germline V gene encodes CDR1 ENHRY and CDR2 SYGVKD. V drops 3 bases and J drops 0 bases, leaving 3 bases in between. A patient counted as having stable Graves' hyperthyroidism if no progression to ophthalmopathy occurred over 18 months of follow-up. The hyperthyroidism patients were between 18 and 65 years old and newly diagnosed, with a disease duration of less than 2 months. Any patient with an uncontrolled infection, another autoimmune disease, pregnancy or lactation was excluded. Diagnoses were established on the basis of clinical symptoms, serum thyroxine and TRAb, thyroid ultrasound, and orbital computed tomography. PBMCs were separated from 10 ml of fresh peripheral blood using Ficoll-Paque density gradient centrifugation. Trizol reagent was used to extract total RNA, and RNA quality was then checked on an Agilent 2100 Bioanalyzer.

The TCR beta CDR3 regions were amplified from RNA transcripts. A first-round RT-PCR of the TCR CDR3 used the HTBI primer set with the Qiagen OneStep RT-PCR kit. Libraries were constructed in a second round of multiplex PCR, after which size selection and purification were performed. Paired-end sequencing of the libraries was performed with 100 bp reads on an Illumina HiSeq2000. From the authors' description of their analysis: SOAPnuke was used to process the raw data, throwing out any read that contained adapters or uncalled bases, had a mean Phred below 15, or lacked an exact constant-primer or identifier match. COPE v1.2.5 was used to merge high-quality paired reads, and clonotypes were defined as unique nucleotide sequences. MiTCR v1.1 was used to align the clonotypes against IMGT TRBV, TRBD and TRBJ reference segments. Only V-J combinations with frequency above 0.0001, covering 99% to 99.2% of repertoires, were analysed. A TCS score was defined as the ratio between F50 (clonal expansion) and ExV (chaos), using BLOSUM62-based TCRdist between CDR3 peptides within each V-J. Welch's t-statistics and random forest reduced 514 V-J features to 10 to 15, which were used in a naive Bayes classifier (R e1071). TCRdb handled the public reads itself, with Q25 trimming in fastp and clone calling in MiXCR, and kept productive beta chains. Rows merge per CDR3 protein into single entries with the most common DNA and genes. For this entry, the V and J calls and clone size follow TCRdb and not the study's own pipeline. The sample records roughly 350,000 distinct CDR3 sequences, more than 11% of which are singletons. The ten top clones hold just under 25% of the sample.

The TCR comes from a woman aged 25-40 years with Graves' hyperthyroidism. The V and J segments used are TRBV10-3 and TRBJ2-6, with an unclear D gene assignment. Sample: blood. The CDR3 here reads CAISDPSGANVLTF. Here is the DNA: TGTGCCATCAGTGACCCCTCTGGGGCCAACGTCCTGACTTTC.